The source of this T cell receptor beta chain is a study of blood T cell repertoires in COVID-19. Looking at the study overall: COVID-19 samples from acute and convalescent phases originated in the United States, Italy and Spain. Sources were T cells, B-cell-depleted T cells, or PBMCs; the material itself was cDNA or gDNA.

This clone was counted only a few times. Data came from immunoSEQ multiplex PCR; TCRdb stores just in-frame clones and leaves some out. Among more than 110,000 clones, over 60% were seen once, and the ten largest hold roughly 10%. This CDR3 spans 14 amino acids. V was shortened by 4 bases and J by 4 bases, with 11 bases between the two germline ends. Germline CDR1 MDHEN, CDR2 SYDVKM. The sample consisted of peripheral blood. The clonotype originates from a woman between 50 and 59 years old with active or convalescent COVID-19. The V call is TRBV28, the J call TRBJ1-5; D remains ambiguous. The CDR3 DNA follows: TGTGCCAGCAGTTGGCTCCGGCGGAATCAGCCCCAGCATTTT. It is translated as CASSWLRRNQPQHF.